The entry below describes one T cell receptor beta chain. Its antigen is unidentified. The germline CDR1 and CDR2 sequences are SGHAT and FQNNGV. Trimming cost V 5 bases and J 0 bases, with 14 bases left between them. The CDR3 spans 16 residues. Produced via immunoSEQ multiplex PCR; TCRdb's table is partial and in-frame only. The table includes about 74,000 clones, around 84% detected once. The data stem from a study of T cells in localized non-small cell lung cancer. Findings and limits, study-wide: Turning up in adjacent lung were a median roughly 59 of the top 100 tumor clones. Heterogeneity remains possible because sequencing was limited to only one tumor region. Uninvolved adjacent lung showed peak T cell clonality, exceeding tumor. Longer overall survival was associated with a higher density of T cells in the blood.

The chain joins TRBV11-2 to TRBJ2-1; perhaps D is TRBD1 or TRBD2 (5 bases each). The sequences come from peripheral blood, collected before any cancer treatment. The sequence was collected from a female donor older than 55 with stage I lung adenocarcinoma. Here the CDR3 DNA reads TGTGCCAGCAGCCTACCGGGGCCAAGCTCCTACAATGAGCAGTTCTTC. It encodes CASSLPGPSSYNEQFF.